This TCR beta chain was obtained from a study of shared clonotypes between healthy human individuals. Cells designated naive CD8 were CD45RO-negative and were positively selected for CCR7, with terminally differentiated effector memory CD45RA+ cells excluded. Only in-frame clones appear in the TCRdb table, and some are missing; sequencing was by immunoSEQ multiplex PCR. The repertoire holds about 2 million clones, with about 95% as singletons. V was clipped by 0 bases and J by 6 bases, with 13 bases between them. Per the germline V gene, CDR1 is SGDLS and CDR2 is YYNGEE. This CDR3 is built from 14 residues. This clone was recorded once.

The source of this sequence is a man younger than 35 in good health. The gene calls are TRBV9 and TRBJ2-7, with D uncertain. Specimen: naive CD8+ T cells sorted from blood. CDR3 protein: CASSVGGTLVEQYF. CDR3 DNA sequence: TGTGCCAGCAGCGTAGGGGGTACGCTCGTCGAGCAGTACTTC. Variable domain in full (rest from reference TRBV9 and TRBJ2-7): DSGVTQTPKHLITATGQRVTLRCSPRSGDLSVYWYQQSLDQGLQFLIQYYNGEERAKGNILERFSAQQFPDLHSELNLSSLELGDSALYFCASSVGGTLVEQYFGPGTRLTVT.